This T cell receptor (beta chain) was obtained from a study of T cell changes during pregnancy in multiple sclerosis. Trimming cost V 2 bases and J 4 bases; bases outside gene matches: 4. CDR3 length: 15 amino acids. CDR1 is KGHSH and CDR2 is LQKENI in the germline V gene. Here immunoSEQ multiplex PCR was the method, and the copy in TCRdb shows in-frame clones only, minus some. Of some 80,000 clones in the sample, roughly nine tenths were seen once. The rearrangement joins TRBV18 to TRBJ2-2; 7 bases agree with TRBD1. This clonotype was sampled from a female donor in good health, enrolled as a control in a pregnancy study. Sequencing used peripheral blood, obtained in the first trimester of pregnancy. CDR3: CASSPKTGPTGELFF. CDR3 DNA sequence: TGTGCCAGCTCACCAAAGACAGGGCCCACCGGGGAGCTGTTTTTT.